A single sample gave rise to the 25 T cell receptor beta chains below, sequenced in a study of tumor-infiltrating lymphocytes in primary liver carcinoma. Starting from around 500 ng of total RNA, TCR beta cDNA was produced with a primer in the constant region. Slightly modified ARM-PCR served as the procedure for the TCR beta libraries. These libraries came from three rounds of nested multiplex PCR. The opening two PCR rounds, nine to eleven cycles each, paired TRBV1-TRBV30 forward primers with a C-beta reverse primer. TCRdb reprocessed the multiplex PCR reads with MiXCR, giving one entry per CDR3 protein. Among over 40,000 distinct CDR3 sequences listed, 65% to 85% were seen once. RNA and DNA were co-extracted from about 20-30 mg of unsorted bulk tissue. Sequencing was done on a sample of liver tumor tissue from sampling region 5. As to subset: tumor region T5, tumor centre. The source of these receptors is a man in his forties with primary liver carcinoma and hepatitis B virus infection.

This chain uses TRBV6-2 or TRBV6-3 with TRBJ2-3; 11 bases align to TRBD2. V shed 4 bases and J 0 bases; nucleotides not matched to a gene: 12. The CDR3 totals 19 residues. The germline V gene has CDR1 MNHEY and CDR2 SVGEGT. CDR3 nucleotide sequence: TGTGCCAGCAGTTCGAGACTAGCGGGGACAAATGCTAGCACAGATACGCAGTATTTT. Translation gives CASSSRLAGTNASTDTQYF.

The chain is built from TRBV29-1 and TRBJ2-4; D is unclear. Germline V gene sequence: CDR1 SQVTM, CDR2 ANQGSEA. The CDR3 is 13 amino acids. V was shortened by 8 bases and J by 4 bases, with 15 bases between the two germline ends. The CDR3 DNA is TGCAGCAGGCTAACAGTTGAGAAAAACATTCAGTACTTC. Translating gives CSRLTVEKNIQYF.

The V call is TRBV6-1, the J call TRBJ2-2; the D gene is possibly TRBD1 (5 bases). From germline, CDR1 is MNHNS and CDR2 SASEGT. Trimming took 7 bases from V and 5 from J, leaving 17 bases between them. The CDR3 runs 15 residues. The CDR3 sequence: CASIPCGASTGELFF. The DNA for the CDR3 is TGTGCCAGCATCCCATGTGGGGCTAGTACCGGGGAGCTGTTTTTT.

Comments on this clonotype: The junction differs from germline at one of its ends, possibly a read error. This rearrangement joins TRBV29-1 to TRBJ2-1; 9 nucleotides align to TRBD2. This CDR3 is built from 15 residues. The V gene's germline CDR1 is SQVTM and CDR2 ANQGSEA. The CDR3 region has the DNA TGCAGCGTTGGACTCGCGGGAGGGTTCTACAATGGGCAGTCCTTC. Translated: CSVGLAGGFYNGQSF.

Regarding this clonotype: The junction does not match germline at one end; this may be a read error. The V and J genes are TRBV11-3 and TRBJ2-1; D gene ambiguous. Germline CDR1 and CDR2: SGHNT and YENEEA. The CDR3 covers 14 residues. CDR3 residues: CASSLGISNNEQLF. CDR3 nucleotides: TGTGCCAGCAGCTTAGGCATATCGAACAATGAGCAGCTCTTC.

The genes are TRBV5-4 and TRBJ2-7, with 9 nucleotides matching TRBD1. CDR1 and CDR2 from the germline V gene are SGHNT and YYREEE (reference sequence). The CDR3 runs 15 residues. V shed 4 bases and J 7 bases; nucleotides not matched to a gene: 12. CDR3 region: CASSPTGTGFNEQYF. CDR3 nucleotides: TGTGCCAGCAGCCCAACGGGGACAGGGTTCAATGAGCAGTACTTC.

The CDR3 DNA is TGTGCCTCTCGTGGGGGGAGCTCCTACGAGCAGTACTTC. This sequence encodes CASRGGSSYEQYF. The chain carries TRBV10-3 and TRBJ2-7, with TRBD2 as a possible D gene (6 bases). CDR1 is ENHRY and CDR2 is SYGVKD in the germline V gene. The CDR3 is 13 amino acids. Deletions cut 11 bases from V and 0 bases from J, with 14 bases between.

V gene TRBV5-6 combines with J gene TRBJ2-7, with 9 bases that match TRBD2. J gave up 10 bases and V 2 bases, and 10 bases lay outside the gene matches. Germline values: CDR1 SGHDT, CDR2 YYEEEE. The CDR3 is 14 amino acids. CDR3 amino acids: CASSFPGLAYKQYF. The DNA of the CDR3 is TGTGCCAGCAGCTTCCCGGGACTAGCATACAAACAGTACTTC.

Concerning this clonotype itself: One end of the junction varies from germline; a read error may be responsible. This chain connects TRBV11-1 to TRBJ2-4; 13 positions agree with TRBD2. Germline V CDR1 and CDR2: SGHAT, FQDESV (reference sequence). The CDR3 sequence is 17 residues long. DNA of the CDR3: TGTACCAGCAGTTTTCCAGGGACTAGCGGGGCCAGAAACATTCAGTACTTC. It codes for CTSSFPGTSGARNIQYF.

CDR3 DNA: TGTGCCAGCGGAGGCACAGGGGACTACGAGCAGTACTTC. Its translation is CASGGTGDYEQYF. The rearrangement links TRBV6-2 or TRBV6-3 to TRBJ2-7; TRBD1 agrees at 7 bases. In germline, CDR1 is MNHEY, CDR2 SVGEGT. The CDR3 totals 13 residues. V shed 8 bases and J 3 bases; nucleotides not matched to a gene: 7.

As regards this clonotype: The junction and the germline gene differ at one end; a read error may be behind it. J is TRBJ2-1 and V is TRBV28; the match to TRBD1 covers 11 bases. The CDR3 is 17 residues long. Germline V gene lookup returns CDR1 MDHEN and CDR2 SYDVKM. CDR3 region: CASRPPAGQGAYSEQFF. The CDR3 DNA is TGTGCCAGCAGACCCCCCGCCGGACAGGGGGCCTACAGTGAGCAGTTCTTC. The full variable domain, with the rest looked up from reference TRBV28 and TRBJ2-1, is DVKVTQSSRYLVKRTGEKVFLECVQDMDHENMFWYRQDPGLGLRLIYFSYDVKMKEKGDIPEGYSVSREKKERFSLILESASTNQTSMYLCASRPPAGQGAYSEQFFGPGTRLTVL.

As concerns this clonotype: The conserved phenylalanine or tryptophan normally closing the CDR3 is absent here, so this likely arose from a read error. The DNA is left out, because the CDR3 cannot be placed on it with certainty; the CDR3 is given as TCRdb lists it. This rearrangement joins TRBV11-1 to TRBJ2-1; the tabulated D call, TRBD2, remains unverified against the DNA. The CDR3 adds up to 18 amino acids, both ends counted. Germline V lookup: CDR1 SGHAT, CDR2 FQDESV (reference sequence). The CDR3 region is CASSLRSLAGGSYNVQLL.

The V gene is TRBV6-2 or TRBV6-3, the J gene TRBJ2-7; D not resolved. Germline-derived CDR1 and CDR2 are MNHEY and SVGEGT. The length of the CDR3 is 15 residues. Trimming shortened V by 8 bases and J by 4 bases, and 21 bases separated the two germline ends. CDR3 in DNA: TGTGCCAGCTGCACTCCGACTTGCGGACGGTACGAGCAGTACTTC. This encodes CASCTPTCGRYEQYF.

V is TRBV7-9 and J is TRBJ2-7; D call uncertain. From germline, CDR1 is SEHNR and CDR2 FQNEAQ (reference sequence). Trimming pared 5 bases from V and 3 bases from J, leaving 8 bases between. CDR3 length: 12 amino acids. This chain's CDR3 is CASSLANYEQYF. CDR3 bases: TGTGCCAGCAGCCTCGCCAACTACGAGCAGTACTTC.

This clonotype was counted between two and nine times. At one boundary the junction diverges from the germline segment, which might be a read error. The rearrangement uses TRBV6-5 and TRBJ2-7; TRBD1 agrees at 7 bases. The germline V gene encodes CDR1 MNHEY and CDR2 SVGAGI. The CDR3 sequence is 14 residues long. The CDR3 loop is CASSPGTERYEQYF. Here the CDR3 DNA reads TGTGCCAGCAGTCCTGGGACAGAACGCTACGAGCAGTACTTT.

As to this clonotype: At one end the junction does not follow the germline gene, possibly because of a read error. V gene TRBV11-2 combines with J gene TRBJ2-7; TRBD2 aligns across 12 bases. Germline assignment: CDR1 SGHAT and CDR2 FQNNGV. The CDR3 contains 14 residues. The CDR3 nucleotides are TGTGCCCGCAGCTTACTAGCGGGAGGCTACGATCAGTATTTC. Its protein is CARSLLAGGYDQYF.

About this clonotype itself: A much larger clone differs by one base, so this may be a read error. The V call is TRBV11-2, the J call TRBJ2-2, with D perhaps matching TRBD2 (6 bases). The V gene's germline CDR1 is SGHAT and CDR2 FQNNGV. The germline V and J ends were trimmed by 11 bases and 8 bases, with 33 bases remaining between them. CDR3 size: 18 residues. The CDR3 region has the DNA TGTGCCGGCAACTTAGTTTGGGGGGACCCCAAGGATACTGGGGAGCTGTTTTTT. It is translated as CAGNLVWGDPKDTGELFF.

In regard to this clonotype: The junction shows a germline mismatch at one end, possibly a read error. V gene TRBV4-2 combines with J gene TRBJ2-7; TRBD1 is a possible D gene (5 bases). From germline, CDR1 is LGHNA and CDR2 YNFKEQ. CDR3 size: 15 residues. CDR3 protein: CTSSQGAVDELEQYF. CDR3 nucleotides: TGTACCAGCAGCCAAGGGGCAGTGGACGAGCTCGAGCAGTACTTC.

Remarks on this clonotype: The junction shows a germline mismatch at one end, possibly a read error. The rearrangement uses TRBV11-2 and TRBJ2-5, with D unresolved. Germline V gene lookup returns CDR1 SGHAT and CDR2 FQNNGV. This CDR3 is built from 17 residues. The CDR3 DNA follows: TGTGCCAGTAGCTTAAGGCTAACGGGTGACTCGAGCGAGACCCAGTACTTC. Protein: CASSLRLTGDSSETQYF.

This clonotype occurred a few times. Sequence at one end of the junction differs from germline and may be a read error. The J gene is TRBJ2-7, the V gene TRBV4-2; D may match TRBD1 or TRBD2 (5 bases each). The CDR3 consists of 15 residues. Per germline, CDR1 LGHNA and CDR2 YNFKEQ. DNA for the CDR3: TGTGACAGCAGTCAAGGGGCAGCGGACAAGCTCGAGCAGTACTTC. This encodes CDSSQGAADKLEQYF.

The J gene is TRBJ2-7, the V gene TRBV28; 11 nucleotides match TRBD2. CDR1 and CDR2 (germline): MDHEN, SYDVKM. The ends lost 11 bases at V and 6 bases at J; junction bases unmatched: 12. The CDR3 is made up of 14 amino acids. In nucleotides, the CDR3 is TGTGCCGACAGTTCCCGACTAGCGGGAAGCGAGCAGTACTTC. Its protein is CADSSRLAGSEQYF. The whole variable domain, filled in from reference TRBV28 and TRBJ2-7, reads DVKVTQSSRYLVKRTGEKVFLECVQDMDHENMFWYRQDPGLGLRLIYFSYDVKMKEKGDIPEGYSVSREKKERFSLILESASTNQTSMYLCADSSRLAGSEQYFGPGTRLTVT.

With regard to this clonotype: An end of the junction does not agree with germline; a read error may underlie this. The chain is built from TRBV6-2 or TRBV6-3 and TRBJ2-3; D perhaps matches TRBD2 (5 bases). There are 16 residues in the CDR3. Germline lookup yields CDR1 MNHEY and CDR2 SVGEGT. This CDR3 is CVSSFLGRLEGDRQYF. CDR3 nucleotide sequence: TGTGTCAGCAGCTTCCTAGGACGGCTTGAGGGAGATAGGCAGTATTTT.

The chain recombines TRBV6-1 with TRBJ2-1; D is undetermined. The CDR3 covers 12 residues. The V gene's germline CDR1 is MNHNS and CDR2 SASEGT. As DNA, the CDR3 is TGTGTCACCCCTCCATCCTACAATGAGCAGTTCTTC. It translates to CVTPPSYNEQFF.

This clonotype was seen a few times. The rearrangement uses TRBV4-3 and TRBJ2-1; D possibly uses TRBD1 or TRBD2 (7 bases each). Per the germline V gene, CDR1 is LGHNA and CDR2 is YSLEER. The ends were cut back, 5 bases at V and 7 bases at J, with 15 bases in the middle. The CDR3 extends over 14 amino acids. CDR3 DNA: TGCGCCAGCAGCTCGGGCAGGGGGGGGAATGAGCAGTTCTTC. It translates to CASSSGRGGNEQFF.

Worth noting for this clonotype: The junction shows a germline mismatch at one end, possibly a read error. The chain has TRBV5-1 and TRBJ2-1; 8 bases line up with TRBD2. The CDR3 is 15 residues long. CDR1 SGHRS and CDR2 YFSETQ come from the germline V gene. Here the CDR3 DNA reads TGCCCCAGCAGCTTGATCCTCCGGGAGGGGGATGATCAGTTCTTC. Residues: CPSSLILREGDDQFF.